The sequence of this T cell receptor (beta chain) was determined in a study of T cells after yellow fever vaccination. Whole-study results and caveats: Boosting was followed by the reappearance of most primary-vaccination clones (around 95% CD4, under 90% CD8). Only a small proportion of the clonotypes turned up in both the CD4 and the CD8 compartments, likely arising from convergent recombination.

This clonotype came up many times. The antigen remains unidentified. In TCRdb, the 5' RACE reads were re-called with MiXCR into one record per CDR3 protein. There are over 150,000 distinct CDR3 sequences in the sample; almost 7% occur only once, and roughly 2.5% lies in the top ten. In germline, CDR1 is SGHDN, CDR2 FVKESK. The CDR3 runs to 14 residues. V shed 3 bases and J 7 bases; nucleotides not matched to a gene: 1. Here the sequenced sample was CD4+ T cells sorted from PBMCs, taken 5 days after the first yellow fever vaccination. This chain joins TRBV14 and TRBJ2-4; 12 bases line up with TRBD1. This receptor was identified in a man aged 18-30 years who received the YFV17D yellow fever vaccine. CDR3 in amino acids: CASSQGQGANIQYF. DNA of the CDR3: TGTGCCAGCAGCCAGGGACAGGGGGCTAACATTCAGTACTTC.